This entry features one T cell receptor beta chain sequence. Its antigen is not identified. The entry originates in a study of cytomegalovirus exposure and HLA in healthy donors. Study-level findings and limits: The classifier reportedly diagnosed cytomegalovirus status with high specificity and sensitivity.

The CDR3 sequence is 14 residues long. V gave up 2 bases and J gave up 4 bases, with 12 bases separating them. CDR1 and CDR2 from the germline V gene are SGDLS and YYNGEE. PCR was performed using 60 Vbeta and 13 Jbeta primers. Only in-frame clones appear in the TCRdb table, and some are missing; sequencing was by immunoSEQ multiplex PCR. The table has about 160,000 clones, around four fifths seen once; the top ten hold around 1.5%. Healthy bone marrow donors supplied every sample. While unrecorded immune exposures were likely, the donors were nominally healthy when sampled. The V gene is TRBV9, the J gene TRBJ2-5, with a weak D call TRBD2 (7 bases). Specimen: PBMCs. The sequence was obtained from a woman between 25 and 40 years old in good health and CMV-seronegative. Here the CDR3 DNA reads TGTGCCAGCAGCGTCGGGGGGCTCGGAGAGACCCAGTACTTC. This translates into CASSVGGLGETQYF. The full variable domain, its missing parts supplied by reference TRBV9 and TRBJ2-5, is DSGVTQTPKHLITATGQRVTLRCSPRSGDLSVYWYQQSLDQGLQFLIQYYNGEERAKGNILERFSAQQFPDLHSELNLSSLELGDSALYFCASSVGGLGETQYFGPGTRLLVL.